This T cell receptor (beta chain) was sequenced for a study of blood T cell repertoires in COVID-19. Study-wide context: There were acute and convalescent COVID-19 samples, and they came from the United States, Italy and Spain.

Original processing notes: Counts of nucleated cells, estimated from reference gene primer amplification, were obtained. TCRdb's table, derived via immunoSEQ multiplex PCR, lists solely in-frame clones and lacks some. The V and J calls and clone size come from that table; D and trimming were worked out from the DNA. The top ten clones hold approximately 9% of a sample with about 73,000 clones, roughly nine tenths of them seen once. This CDR3 region has 16 residues. Germline V gene lookup returns CDR1 SGHKS and CDR2 YYEKEE (reference sequence). V gave up 0 bases and J gave up 5 bases; unmatched junction bases: 8.

The sample taken for sequencing was peripheral blood. The chain combines TRBV5-5 with TRBJ2-5, with 9 bases matching TRBD2. This receptor was taken from an elderly man with acute or convalescent COVID-19. DNA of the CDR3: TGTGCCAGCAGCTTGGAGGGTAGCGGGGGTTGGGAGACCCAGTACTTC. This sequence encodes CASSLEGSGGWETQYF.